These 14 T cell receptor beta chains were all obtained from the same sample, sequenced in a study of T-cell reconstitution after alpha-beta-depleted transplantation in children. Preparation of the TCRbeta library involved a method that used unique molecular identifiers. TCRdb ran MiXCR on the PCR reads and lists one entry per CDR3 protein. Among under 750,000 distinct CDR3 sequences listed, more than 20% were seen once. The material was PBMCs, mostly from graft donor cells, obtained 360 days after TCRalphabeta/CD19-depleted stem cell transplant. These receptors all stem from a boy younger than two who had a stem cell transplant for acute myeloid leukemia, so the T cells may come from the graft donor.

The chain uses TRBV24-1 and TRBJ2-1; 7 nucleotides agree with TRBD2. The junction had 6 bases not matched to a gene; V was cut back by 2 bases and J by 3 bases. CDR1 and CDR2 (germline): KGHDR, SFDVKD. This CDR3 has 16 amino acids. In DNA form, the CDR3 reads TGTGCCACCAGTGATTGGGGAGCGGGGCACTACAATGAGCAGTTCTTC. It is translated as CATSDWGAGHYNEQFF.

This clonotype was seen more than once but under ten times. The V call is TRBV29-1, the J call TRBJ2-1, with TRBD2 identical over 13 bases. The CDR3 has 14 amino acids. V was pared by 6 bases and J by 5 bases, with 4 bases of the junction left unmatched. Germline CDR1 SQVTM, CDR2 ANQGSEA. Written as DNA, the CDR3 is TGCAGCGTCGCAGGGACTAGCGGGAACAATGAGCAGTTCTTC. Translation gives CSVAGTSGNNEQFF.

The V gene is TRBV20-1, the J gene TRBJ2-4; D is perhaps TRBD2 (6 bases). The CDR3 is 15 amino acids. V lost 1 base and J 8 bases, leaving 18 bases between the germline ends. Germline V lookup: CDR1 DFQATT, CDR2 SNEGSKA (reference sequence). CDR3 amino acids: CSARGHLGEADIQYF. CDR3 coding DNA: TGCAGTGCTAGAGGACACCTTGGGGAGGCAGACATTCAGTACTTC.

This clonotype was detected ten times or more. The J gene is TRBJ2-1, the V gene TRBV29-1; the match to TRBD1 covers 7 bases. Germline values: CDR1 SQVTM, CDR2 ANQGSEA. The junction had 11 bases not matched to a gene; V was cut back by 1 base and J by 2 bases. The CDR3 has 17 amino acids. The CDR3 DNA is TGCAGCGTTGAAGGGCTTTGGTTGACAGGGACCTACAATGAGCAGTTCTTC. Translating gives CSVEGLWLTGTYNEQFF.

This clonotype was detected many times. The chain has TRBV6-5 and TRBJ1-1; TRBD1 might be the D (5 bases). Trimming took 2 bases from V and 6 from J, leaving 13 bases between them. The germline V gene has CDR1 MNHEY and CDR2 SVGAGI. The CDR3 loop spans 14 amino acids. CDR3 sequence (DNA): TGTGCCAGCAGTTACGGCCCAGGGTACCCTGAAGCTTTCTTT. It codes for CASSYGPGYPEAFF.

The V and J genes are TRBV12-3 or TRBV12-4 and TRBJ1-1; D is undetermined. The CDR3 length is 15 residues. V lost 11 bases and J lost 2, with 21 bases in between. The CDR3 sequence is CAFSPHPGLNTEAFF. The CDR3 DNA is TGTGCCTTCAGTCCCCATCCGGGCCTTAACACTGAAGCTTTCTTT.

The rearrangement joins TRBV20-1 to TRBJ2-7; D is possibly TRBD1 (6 bases). Germline values: CDR1 DFQATT, CDR2 SNEGSKA (reference sequence). This CDR3 has 12 amino acids. The V end was cut by 6 bases, the J end by 3 bases, with 12 bases between. The CDR3 loop reads CSARDTRYEQYV. In DNA, the CDR3 is TGCAGTGCCAGGGACACTCGCTACGAGCAGTACGTC.

This clonotype came up a few times. V is TRBV27 and J is TRBJ2-3, with 11 bases identical to TRBD2. From germline, CDR1 is MNHEY and CDR2 SMNVEV (reference sequence). The CDR3 has 15 amino acids. V shed 5 bases and J 9 bases; nucleotides not matched to a gene: 10. CDR3 nucleotide sequence: TGTGCCAGCAGTCCCCCCGGACTAGCGGGCCTGACGCAGTATTTT. Its translation: CASSPPGLAGLTQYF.

This clonotype was observed a handful of times. The chain couples TRBV20-1 to TRBJ2-2, with D possibly being TRBD1 (5 bases). This CDR3 region has 15 residues. Germline V gene lookup returns CDR1 DFQATT and CDR2 SNEGSKA (reference sequence). Between the trimmed V and J ends, which lost 5 bases and 1 base, there was a span of 14 bases. The CDR3 sequence is CSALPQGENTGELFF. CDR3 nucleotide sequence: TGCAGTGCTTTACCCCAGGGTGAGAACACCGGGGAGCTGTTTTTT.

This clonotype was counted at least ten times. The V and J genes are TRBV12-3 or TRBV12-4 and TRBJ2-1; TRBD1 matches 9 bases. J gave up 6 bases and V 7 bases, and 7 bases lay outside the gene matches. The CDR3 has 14 amino acids. This chain's CDR3 is CASTLTGGGNEQFF. In DNA, the CDR3 is TGTGCCAGCACCCTAACAGGGGGCGGCAATGAGCAGTTCTTC.

This clonotype was detected ten times or more. The J gene is TRBJ2-1, the V gene TRBV7-9; D not certain. Germline V CDR1 and CDR2: SEHNR, FQNEAQ (reference sequence). V was cut by 1 base and J by 9 bases, with 7 bases left in between. This CDR3 has 12 residues. CDR3 residues: CASSLGSPEQFF. As DNA, the CDR3 is TGTGCCAGCAGCTTAGGGTCGCCTGAGCAGTTCTTC. The whole variable domain, remainder taken from reference TRBV7-9 and TRBJ2-1, is DTGVSQNPRHKITKRGQNVTFRCDPISEHNRLYWYRQTLGQGPEFLTYFQNEAQLEKSRLLSDRFSAERPKGSFSTLEIQRTEQGDSAMYLCASSLGSPEQFFGPGTRLTVL.

This clonotype showed up just a few times. V usage is TRBV7-2 and J usage is TRBJ1-5; TRBD1 agrees at 8 bases. Germline V lookup: CDR1 SGHTA, CDR2 FQGNSA. CDR3 length equals 15 residues. With V trimmed by 1 base and J by 3 bases, 2 bases remained unmatched. The CDR3 reads CASSLGDRTNQPQHF. CDR3 nucleotide sequence: TGTGCCAGCAGCTTAGGGGACAGGACCAATCAGCCCCAGCATTTT.

The chain couples TRBV9 to TRBJ2-3, with 16 bases lining up with TRBD2. The CDR3 length is 17 residues. The ends lost 4 bases at V and 4 bases at J; junction bases unmatched: 6. CDR1 is SGDLS and CDR2 is YYNGEE in the germline V gene. The CDR3 loop is CASSTGTSGGAADTQYF. The CDR3 nucleotides are TGTGCCAGCAGCACCGGGACTAGCGGGGGGGCGGCAGATACGCAGTATTTT. Full variable domain (remainder filled in from reference TRBV9 and TRBJ2-3): DSGVTQTPKHLITATGQRVTLRCSPRSGDLSVYWYQQSLDQGLQFLIQYYNGEERAKGNILERFSAQQFPDLHSELNLSSLELGDSALYFCASSTGTSGGAADTQYFGPGTRLTVL.

This clonotype was detected ten times or more. This CDR3 reads CSVEDVWDGYGYTF. The CDR3 region has the DNA TGCAGCGTTGAAGATGTGTGGGACGGCTATGGCTACACCTTC. The V call is TRBV29-1, the J call TRBJ1-2, with D possibly matching TRBD1 (5 bases). Germline V lookup: CDR1 SQVTM, CDR2 ANQGSEA. The V gene lost 0 bases and the J gene lost 4 bases, with 12 bases spanning the gap. The CDR3 length is 14 residues.